These 21 T cell receptor beta chains were all obtained from the same sample, sequenced in a study of early T cells in non-severe SARS-CoV-2 infection. TCRdb processed the 5' RACE reads anew with MiXCR; each CDR3 protein has one entry. This table holds approximately 32,000 distinct CDR3 sequences, 3.9% found once. Input material: whole blood. The receptors shown here come from an adult who was a healthcare worker with PCR-confirmed SARS-CoV-2 infection or an uninfected control (not recorded which).

This clonotype was seen repeatedly, ten times or more. The chain has TRBV3-1 and TRBJ1-2; weak D call: TRBD1 (6 bases). V lost 4 bases to trimming and J lost 2 bases, with 11 bases between them. Germline V CDR1 and CDR2: LGHDT, YNNKEL (reference sequence). This CDR3 comprises 14 residues. The CDR3 loop is CASSRQQGNYGYTF. The CDR3 region has the DNA TGTGCCAGCAGCCGGCAACAGGGCAACTATGGCTACACCTTC.

As for this clonotype: A much bigger clone sits one base away, suggesting this may be a read error. The chain joins TRBV6-5 to TRBJ2-1; D gene unclear. The CDR3 runs to 14 residues. Germline V CDR1 and CDR2: MNHEY, SVGAGI. Trimming shortened V by 2 bases and J by 0 bases, and 5 bases separated the two germline ends. Written as DNA, the CDR3 is TGTGCCAGCAGTTACGCCATCTCCTACAATGAGCAGTTCTTC. It codes for CASSYAISYNEQFF.

This clonotype has at least ten counts. The junction does not match germline at one end; this may be a read error. The genes are TRBV27 and TRBJ1-1; no clear D. Germline V lookup: CDR1 MNHEY, CDR2 SMNVEV (reference sequence). The CDR3 has 14 amino acids. The CDR3: CASRLAGLGTEAFF. DNA of the CDR3: TGTGCCAGCCGTTTAGCGGGGTTGGGCACTGAAGCTTTCTTT.

This clonotype was observed at least ten times. V and J are TRBV12-3 or TRBV12-4 and TRBJ2-7, with D possibly TRBD2 on 5 matching bases. The CDR3 sequence is 12 residues long. V lost 4 bases and J 3 bases, leaving 7 bases between the germline ends. CDR3 in DNA: TGTGCCAGCAGTTCAACTAGCTACGAGCAGTACTTC. Translated, it gives CASSSTSYEQYF.

By proportion, this clonotype is medium-sized. CDR3 coding DNA: TGCAGTGCAAAAAGAATTGGACTAGCCTACGAGCAGTACTTC. The encoded protein is CSAKRIGLAYEQYF. V gene TRBV20-1 combines with J gene TRBJ2-7; 7 positions match TRBD2. Per the germline V gene, CDR1 is DFQATT and CDR2 is SNEGSKA (reference sequence). The CDR3 contains 14 residues. With V trimmed by 6 bases and J by 2 bases, 10 bases remained unmatched.

This clonotype was counted at least ten times. The J gene is TRBJ2-5, the V gene TRBV12-3 or TRBV12-4; no clear D gene. The CDR3 contains 13 residues. The V gene lost 7 bases and the J gene lost 5 bases, with 14 bases spanning the gap. The CDR3 DNA follows: TGTGCCAGCAATTCAGTGGCATCCGAGACCCAGTACTTC. It translates to CASNSVASETQYF.

This clonotype came up many times. This chain uses TRBV28 with TRBJ2-3, with D possibly TRBD1 on 5 matching bases. The V gene's germline CDR1 is MDHEN and CDR2 SYDVKM. Trimming took 11 bases from V and 6 from J, leaving 18 bases between them. This CDR3 is 13 amino acids long. CDR3: CACSSRVGDTQYF. For the CDR3, the DNA is TGTGCCTGCTCATCCAGGGTGGGGGATACGCAGTATTTT.

This clonotype was counted ten times or more. This chain connects TRBV4-3 to TRBJ2-5, with D possibly TRBD2 on 7 matching bases. Trimming took off 8 bases at V and 5 bases at J, with 12 bases between the two ends. Germline V lookup: CDR1 LGHNA, CDR2 YSLEER. The CDR3 is 12 residues long. The CDR3 protein is CASYGGPETQYF. The CDR3 DNA follows: TGCGCCAGCTACGGGGGGCCTGAGACCCAGTACTTC.

Many counts were recorded for this clonotype. This chain connects TRBV7-9 to TRBJ2-1; D might be TRBD1 (7 bases). There are 14 residues in the CDR3. Germline values: CDR1 SEHNR, CDR2 FQNEAQ (reference sequence). Trimming took 5 bases from V and 9 from J, leaving 17 bases between them. CDR3 in amino acids: CASSPRTGGVEQFF. CDR3 nucleotide sequence: TGTGCCAGCAGCCCTCGGACAGGAGGGGTTGAGCAGTTCTTC.

This clonotype was seen many times. V gene TRBV29-1 combines with J gene TRBJ2-7, with 8 bases that match TRBD2. The CDR3 totals 15 residues. In germline, CDR1 is SQVTM, CDR2 ANQGSEA. The trim removed 5 bases at V and 3 bases at J, leaving 12 bases unmatched. CDR3 sequence (DNA): TGCAGCGTTTGGGAGGTGCCAGCGGGGGTCTACGAGCAGTACTTC. It is translated as CSVWEVPAGVYEQYF.

This clonotype showed up many times. V usage is TRBV18 and J usage is TRBJ2-5, with a possible D match to TRBD2 (5 bases). The CDR3 has 14 amino acids. Trimming removed 5 bases at V and 3 bases at J, with 13 bases between. CDR1 and CDR2 from the germline V gene are KGHSH and LQKENI. The CDR3 region is CASSNVAGEETQYF. The CDR3, as DNA: TGTGCCAGCTCAAATGTGGCCGGGGAAGAGACCCAGTACTTC.

In this sample, this clonotype turned up many times. The chain uses TRBV4-1 and TRBJ2-1, with D perhaps TRBD1 or TRBD2 (5 bases each). Germline CDR1 MGHRA, CDR2 YSYEKL. The V end was cut by 0 bases, the J end by 9 bases, with 15 bases between. This CDR3 is 15 amino acids long. In nucleotides, the CDR3 is TGCGCCAGCAGCCAAGACCGGGGAGTCGACAGTGAGCAGTTCTTC. It is translated as CASSQDRGVDSEQFF.

This clonotype was picked up many times. This chain uses TRBV7-2 with TRBJ2-1; D ambiguous. Germline V gene data show CDR1 as SGHTA and CDR2 as FQGNSA. The CDR3 length is 11 residues. V lost 5 bases, J lost 14 bases, and 13 bases lay in between. CDR3 protein: CASSQRTVKFF. The CDR3 DNA is TGTGCCAGCAGCCAGAGGACGGTGAAGTTCTTC.

This clonotype appeared many times. The rearrangement joins TRBV5-4 to TRBJ2-5; possibly TRBD1 or TRBD2 for D (6 bases each). The CDR3 runs to 16 residues. Germline V gene lookup returns CDR1 SGHNT and CDR2 YYREEE (reference sequence). V shed 0 bases and J shed 4 bases, with 16 bases lying between them. CDR3 region: CASSLDGGTYAETQYF. The DNA for the CDR3 is TGTGCCAGCAGCTTGGATGGGGGGACATATGCAGAGACCCAGTACTTC.

V is TRBV29-1 and J is TRBJ2-2, with TRBD2 matching 12 bases. V was pared by 4 bases and J by 6 bases, with 9 bases of the junction left unmatched. The CDR3 has 16 residues. Germline loops: CDR1 SQVTM, CDR2 ANQGSEA. CDR3 region: CSVVGTSGSASGELFF. The DNA for the CDR3 is TGCAGCGTTGTCGGGACTAGCGGGTCGGCGTCCGGGGAGCTGTTTTTT.

This clonotype came up many times. The V and J genes are TRBV10-3 and TRBJ1-2; D gene uncertain. CDR1 and CDR2 (germline): ENHRY, SYGVKD. The CDR3 loop spans 14 amino acids. The V end lost 6 bases, the J end lost 0 bases, and 11 bases lay between the germline ends. CDR3 amino acids: CAISPGPTNYGYTF. For the CDR3, the DNA is TGTGCCATCAGCCCCGGGCCCACTAACTATGGCTACACCTTC.

This chain joins TRBV4-1 and TRBJ2-3, with 13 bases fitting TRBD2. V was pared by 1 base and J by 0 bases, with 1 base of the junction left unmatched. CDR1 is MGHRA and CDR2 is YSYEKL in the germline V gene. The CDR3 consists of 17 residues. DNA of the CDR3: TGCGCCAGCAGCCAAGGGGGACTAGCGGGGAGCACAGATACGCAGTATTTT. Encoded protein: CASSQGGLAGSTDTQYF.

This clonotype occurred many times. The rearrangement uses TRBV5-1 and TRBJ2-2; 13 bases are a match to TRBD2. With V trimmed by 4 bases and J by 6 bases, 6 bases remained unmatched. The CDR3 contains 16 residues. Germline V lookup: CDR1 SGHRS, CDR2 YFSETQ. The CDR3 loop reads CASSGLLAGGPGELFF. The CDR3 region has the DNA TGCGCCAGCAGCGGTTTACTAGCGGGAGGGCCCGGGGAGCTGTTTTTT.

This clonotype was picked up many times. Here the CDR3 DNA reads TGTGCCAGCAGCTTAACGGACAGGGCGGGCTACACCTTC. This sequence encodes CASSLTDRAGYTF. The gene calls are TRBV7-2 and TRBJ1-2; TRBD1 matches 8 bases. The length of the CDR3 is 13 residues. V lost 2 bases and J lost 8; bases outside the gene matches: 4. Germline CDR1 is SGHTA and CDR2 is FQGNSA.

The chain employs TRBV5-5 and TRBJ2-2, with a possible D match to TRBD1 (6 bases). Per the germline V gene, CDR1 is SGHKS and CDR2 is YYEKEE (reference sequence). The CDR3 totals 14 residues. The V end was cut by 3 bases, the J end by 4 bases, with 10 bases between. The CDR3 is CASSSTGSTGELFF. The CDR3 region has the DNA TGTGCCAGCAGCTCAACAGGGAGCACCGGGGAGCTGTTTTTT.

This clonotype was observed at least ten times. The chain joins TRBV6-1 to TRBJ2-7; D perhaps matches TRBD1 (6 bases). Trimming left V 11 bases short and J 3 bases short, with 23 bases between. This CDR3 region has 15 residues. Germline CDR1 MNHNS, CDR2 SASEGT. CDR3 amino acids: CAHRATMQGSYEQYF. CDR3 coding DNA: TGTGCCCACAGGGCCACGATGCAAGGGAGCTACGAGCAGTACTTC.